This T cell receptor (beta chain) was profiled in a study of shared clonotypes between healthy human individuals. The CDR3 has 16 residues. The germline V gene encodes CDR1 SNHLY and CDR2 FYNNEI. The V gene end was trimmed by 4 bases and the J gene end by 4 bases; junction bases not matched to a gene: 9. TCRdb keeps only in-frame clones here, not all; method: immunoSEQ multiplex PCR. This table holds over a million clones, 78% found once. This chain joins TRBV2 and TRBJ2-3; 9 bases agree with TRBD2. Sequencing was carried out using memory CD4+ T cells from PBMCs. The subset was: CD45RA-negative fraction. This TCR derives from a man aged 18-30 years in good health. Some clones in this sample may be carry-over from other donors' samples. The CDR3 here is CASSGRASGMADTQYF. In DNA form, the CDR3 reads TGTGCCAGCAGTGGGCGGGCTAGCGGGATGGCAGATACGCAGTATTTT. The entire variable domain, with the rest obtained from reference TRBV2 and TRBJ2-3, is as follows: EPEVTQTPSHQVTQMGQEVILRCVPISNHLYFYWYRQILGQKVEFLVSFYNNEISEKSEIFDDQFSVERPDGSNFTLKIRSTKLEDSAMYFCASSGRASGMADTQYFGPGTRLTVL.